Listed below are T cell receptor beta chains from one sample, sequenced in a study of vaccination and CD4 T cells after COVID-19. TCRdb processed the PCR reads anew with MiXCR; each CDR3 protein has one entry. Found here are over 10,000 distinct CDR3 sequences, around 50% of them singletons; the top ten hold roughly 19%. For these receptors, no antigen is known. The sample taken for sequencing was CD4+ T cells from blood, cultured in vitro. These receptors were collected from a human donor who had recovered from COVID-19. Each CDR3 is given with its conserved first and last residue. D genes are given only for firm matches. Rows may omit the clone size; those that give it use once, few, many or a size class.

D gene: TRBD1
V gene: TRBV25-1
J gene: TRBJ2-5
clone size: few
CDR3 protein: CAIQGAGRETQYF
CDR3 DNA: TGTGCCATCCAGGGGGCCGGTAGGGAGACCCAGTACTTC

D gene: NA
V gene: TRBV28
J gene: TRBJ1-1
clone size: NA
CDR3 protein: CASVSGVNTEAFF
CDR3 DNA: TGTGCCAGCGTCTCAGGGGTTAACACTGAAGCTTTCTTT

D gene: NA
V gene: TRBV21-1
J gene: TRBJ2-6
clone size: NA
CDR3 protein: CASSATGTASSGANVLTF
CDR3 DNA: TGTGCCAGCAGCGCCACAGGGACCGCAAGCTCTGGGGCCAACGTCCTGACTTTC

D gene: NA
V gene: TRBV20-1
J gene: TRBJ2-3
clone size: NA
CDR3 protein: CSARTLGRDSTDTQYF
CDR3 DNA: TGCAGTGCTAGAACACTGGGACGGGATAGCACAGATACGCAGTATTTT

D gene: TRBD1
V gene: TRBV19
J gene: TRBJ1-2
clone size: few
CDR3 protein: CASSGDRGNYGYTF
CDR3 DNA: TGTGCCAGTAGCGGGGACAGGGGTAACTATGGCTACACCTTC

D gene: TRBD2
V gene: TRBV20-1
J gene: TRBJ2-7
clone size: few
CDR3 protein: CSAREIRRGLSYEQYF
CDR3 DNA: TGCAGTGCTAGAGAGATCCGGCGGGGACTATCCTACGAGCAGTACTTC

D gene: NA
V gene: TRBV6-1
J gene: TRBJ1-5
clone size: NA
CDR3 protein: CASTPYSNQPQHF
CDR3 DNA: TGTGCCAGCACCCCATATAGCAATCAGCCCCAGCATTTT

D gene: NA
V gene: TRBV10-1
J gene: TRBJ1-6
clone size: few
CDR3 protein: CASSDHNESGSPLHF
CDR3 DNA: TGCGCCAGCAGTGACCACAACGAGTCGGGATCACCCCTCCACTTT

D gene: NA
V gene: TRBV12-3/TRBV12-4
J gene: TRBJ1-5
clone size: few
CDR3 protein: CASSTDPNQPQHF
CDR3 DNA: TGTGCCAGCAGTACGGACCCCAATCAGCCCCAGCATTTT

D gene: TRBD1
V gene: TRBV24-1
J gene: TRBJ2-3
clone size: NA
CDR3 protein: CATSDSTGGQYTDTQYF
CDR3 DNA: TGTGCCACCAGTGATTCTACAGGGGGCCAATACACAGATACGCAGTATTTT

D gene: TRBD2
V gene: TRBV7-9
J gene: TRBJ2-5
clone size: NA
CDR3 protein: CASSLVLGLQETQYF
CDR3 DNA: TGTGCCAGCAGCTTAGTTCTGGGACTACAAGAGACCCAGTACTTC

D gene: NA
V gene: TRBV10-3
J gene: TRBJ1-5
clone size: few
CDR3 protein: CAISDRDQPQHF
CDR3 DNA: TGTGCCATCAGTGACCGGGATCAGCCCCAGCATTTT

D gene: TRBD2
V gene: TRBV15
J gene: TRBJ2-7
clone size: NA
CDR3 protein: CATSRGGREGTYEQYF
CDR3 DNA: TGTGCCACCAGCAGAGGCGGGCGGGAGGGGACCTACGAGCAGTACTTC

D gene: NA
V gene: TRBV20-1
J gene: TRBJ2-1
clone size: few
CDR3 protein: CSARDYNEQFF
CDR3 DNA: TGCAGTGCTAGAGATTACAATGAGCAGTTCTTC

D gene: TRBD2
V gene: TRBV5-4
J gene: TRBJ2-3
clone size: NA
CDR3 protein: CASSGGSGRAITDTQYF
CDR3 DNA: TGTGCCAGCAGCGGGGGTAGCGGGAGAGCGATCACAGATACGCAGTATTTT

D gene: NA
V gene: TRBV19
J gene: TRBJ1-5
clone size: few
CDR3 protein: CASSSHGVSNQPQHF
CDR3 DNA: TGTGCCAGTAGTTCTCATGGGGTTAGCAATCAGCCCCAGCATTTT

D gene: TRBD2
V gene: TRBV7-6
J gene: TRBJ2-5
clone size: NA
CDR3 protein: CASSLATSGQETQYF
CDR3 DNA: TGTGCCAGCAGCTTAGCCACTAGCGGGCAAGAGACCCAGTACTTC

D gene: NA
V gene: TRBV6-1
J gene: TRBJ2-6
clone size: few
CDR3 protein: CASNPRGLSGANVLTF
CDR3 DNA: TGTGCCAGCAACCCCAGGGGACTCTCTGGGGCCAACGTCCTGACTTTC

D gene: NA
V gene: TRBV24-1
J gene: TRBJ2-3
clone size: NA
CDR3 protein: CATSDPKGATDTQYF
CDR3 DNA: TGTGCCACCAGTGATCCTAAGGGAGCCACAGATACGCAGTATTTT

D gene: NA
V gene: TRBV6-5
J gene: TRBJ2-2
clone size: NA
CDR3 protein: CASSWQSNTGELFF
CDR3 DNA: TGTGCCAGCAGTTGGCAATCGAACACCGGGGAGCTGTTTTTT

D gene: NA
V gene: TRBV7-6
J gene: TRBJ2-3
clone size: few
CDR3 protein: CASSPGEAPTDTQYF
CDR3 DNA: TGTGCCAGCAGTCCCGGGGAGGCACCCACAGATACGCAGTATTTT

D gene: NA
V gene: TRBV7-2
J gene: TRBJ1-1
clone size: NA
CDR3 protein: CASSLAPRSNTEAFF
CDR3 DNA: TGTGCCAGCAGCTTAGCTCCCCGGTCGAACACTGAAGCTTTCTTT

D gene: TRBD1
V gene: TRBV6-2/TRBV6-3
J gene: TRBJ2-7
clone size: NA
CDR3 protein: CASNLPGTGAEQYF
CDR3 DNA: TGTGCCAGCAACTTACCCGGGACAGGGGCCGAGCAGTACTTC

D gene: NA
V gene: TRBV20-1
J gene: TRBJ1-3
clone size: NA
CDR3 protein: CSASRPSGNTIYF
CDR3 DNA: TGCAGTGCTAGCCGGCCCTCTGGAAACACCATATATTTT

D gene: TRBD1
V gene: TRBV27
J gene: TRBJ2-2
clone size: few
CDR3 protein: CASSTLTGPGELFF
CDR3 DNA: TGTGCCAGCAGTACCCTGACAGGGCCCGGGGAGCTGTTTTTT

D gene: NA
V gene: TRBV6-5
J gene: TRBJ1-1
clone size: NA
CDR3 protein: CASSYEATEAFF
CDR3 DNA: TGTGCCAGCAGTTACGAGGCCACTGAAGCTTTCTTT